This is a list of T cell receptor beta chains from one sample in a study of radiation and T cells in renal cell carcinoma. TCRdb's table, derived via immunoSEQ multiplex PCR, lists solely in-frame clones and lacks some. The data hold approximately 83,000 clones, with about 85% observed a single time. The sequencing used blood, collected from a patient whose treatment included radiotherapy and nephrectomy. The source of these receptors is a man over 45 with renal cell carcinoma. Each CDR3 is given with its conserved first and last residue. The D gene is left open where the match is weak. Clone size is shown for a subset of rows, as once, few, many or a class of expanded clone.

D gene	clone size	V gene	J gene	CDR3 protein	CDR3 DNA
TRBD2	-	TRBV4-1	TRBJ2-7	CASSQGPGLAGYEQYF	TGCGCCAGCAGCCAAGGACCCGGACTAGCGGGTTACGAGCAGTACTTC
TRBD1	few	TRBV28	TRBJ1-3	CASSLGQVSFRNTIYF	TGTGCCAGCAGCCTTGGACAGGTTTCGTTTAGAAACACCATATATTTT
TRBD1	-	TRBV4-3	TRBJ1-2	CASSQGWQGDYGYTF	TGCGCCAGCAGCCAAGGATGGCAGGGGGATTACGGCTACACCTTC
-	once	TRBV12-5	TRBJ2-7	CASGLTPGPTGSEQYF	TGTGCTAGTGGTTTGACACCCGGCCCCACAGGGAGTGAGCAGTACTTC
-	-	TRBV5-5	TRBJ2-7	CASSLGQGSSYEQYF	TGTGCCAGCAGCTTGGGGCAGGGGTCTTCGTACGAGCAGTACTTC
-	-	TRBV4-1	TRBJ1-4	CASSQGRAPGTNEKLFF	TGCGCCAGCAGCCAGGGGCGGGCCCCAGGAACTAATGAAAAACTGTTTTTT
TRBD1	-	TRBV6-5	TRBJ1-2	CASKGSRQGLGGYTF	TGTGCCAGCAAAGGGTCGAGACAGGGTTTAGGAGGCTACACCTTC
TRBD2	-	TRBV7-2	TRBJ2-7	CASSLVGTSGRWLAYEQYF	TGTGCCAGCAGCTTAGTTGGGACTAGCGGGAGGTGGCTTGCCTACGAGCAGTACTTC
-	-	TRBV10-3	TRBJ2-7	CAISEFAYEQYF	TGTGCCATCAGTGAATTTGCCTACGAGCAGTACTTC
-	-	TRBV13	TRBJ2-7	CASSLRGEQYF	TGTGCCAGCAGCTTAAGAGGGGAGCAGTACTTC
-	-	TRBV6-5	TRBJ1-3	CASSRTHIRGNTIYF	TGTGCCAGCAGTCGAACCCATATACGGGGAAACACCATATATTTT
-	-	TRBV9	TRBJ2-1	CASSVDSQGAYNEQFF	TGTGCCAGCAGCGTAGATTCACAGGGAGCCTACAATGAGCAGTTCTTC
TRBD2	-	TRBV27	TRBJ2-3	CASTRLASGRRLGQYF	TGTGCCAGCACCCGGTTGGCTAGCGGGAGGAGACTGGGGCAGTATTTT
TRBD1	-	TRBV6-1	TRBJ1-2	CASSDWDRISYGYTF	TGTGCCAGCAGTGATTGGGACAGGATATCCTATGGCTACACCTTC
-	once	TRBV5-1	TRBJ2-3	CASSLVTGVPGDTQYF	TGCGCCAGCAGCTTGGTAACGGGAGTCCCCGGGGATACGCAGTATTTT
-	-	TRBV5-1	TRBJ1-2	CASSLSRANYGYTF	TGCGCCAGCAGCTTGTCCCGAGCTAACTATGGCTACACCTTC
-	-	TRBV6-6	TRBJ2-2	CASSYLRGNTGELFF	TGTGCCAGCAGTTACCTCAGGGGTAACACCGGGGAGCTGTTTTTT
-	-	TRBV6-5	TRBJ2-1	CASSYGYGSEQFF	TGTGCCAGCAGTTACGGCTACGGTAGTGAGCAGTTCTTC
-	-	TRBV28	TRBJ1-2	CATSGVGYTF	TGTGCCACTTCGGGGGTTGGCTACACCTTC
-	few	TRBV7-9	TRBJ1-2	CASSFTTNYGYTF	TGTGCCAGCAGCTTCACCACTAACTATGGCTACACCTTC
TRBD1	-	TRBV4-2	TRBJ1-2	CASRGQGGSANYGYTF	TGTGCCAGCAGGGGACAGGGAGGATCAGCTAACTATGGCTACACCTTC
-	-	TRBV25-1	TRBJ2-7	CASSEWGQGRGEQYF	TGTGCCAGCAGTGAATGGGGGCAGGGTCGGGGCGAGCAGTACTTC
TRBD1	-	TRBV7-9	TRBJ1-1	CASSLRGQGGTEAFF	TGTGCCAGCAGCTTACGGGGACAGGGGGGCACTGAAGCTTTCTTT
TRBD1	-	TRBV6-1	TRBJ2-5	CASTWDRETQYF	TGTGCCAGCACCTGGGACAGGGAGACCCAGTACTTC
-	-	TRBV7-9	TRBJ2-7	CASSFNSGGTASEQYF	TGTGCCAGCAGCTTTAATAGTGGCGGTACAGCCTCCGAGCAGTACTTC
-	-	TRBV27	TRBJ2-5	CASRGINRGLETQYF	TGTGCCAGCAGGGGAATTAATCGGGGTTTAGAGACCCAGTACTTC
TRBD1	-	TRBV10-3	TRBJ2-2	CAITRTGNTGELFF	TGTGCCATCACCAGGACAGGGAACACCGGGGAGCTGTTTTTT
TRBD1	-	TRBV10-3	TRBJ1-1	CAIRDRGVGGAEAFF	TGTGCCATCAGGGACAGGGGCGTTGGAGGCGCTGAAGCTTTCTTT
TRBD1	-	TRBV28	TRBJ1-2	CASKGQTGTSYGYTF	TGTGCCAGCAAGGGTCAGACAGGGACCTCCTATGGCTACACCTTC
TRBD1	few	TRBV6-6	TRBJ1-4	CASSYQPGQGSEKLFF	TGTGCCAGCAGTTACCAACCGGGACAGGGTAGTGAAAAACTGTTTTTT
-	-	TRBV9	TRBJ1-2	CASSASLLVNGYTF	TGTGCCAGCAGCGCAAGCCTTTTGGTGAATGGCTACACCTTC
-	-	TRBV5-5	TRBJ1-5	CASSFAGGNQPQHF	TGTGCCAGCAGCTTTGCGGGGGGCAATCAGCCCCAGCATTTT
-	many	TRBV6-1	TRBJ2-7	CASSESGGSYEQYF	TGTGCCAGCAGTGAATCTGGCGGCTCCTACGAGCAGTACTTC